The present entry profiles one TCR beta chain with its context. Antigen unknown. In germline, CDR1 is SGHTA, CDR2 FQGNSA. V shed 2 bases and J shed 7 bases, with 14 bases lying between them. The CDR3 contains 15 residues. This specimen comes from a study of T-cell reconstitution after alpha-beta-depleted transplantation in children. Whole-study findings and limits: The study reportedly traced alpha-beta T cells about two months after transplant to several hundred expanded graft clones. Where some patients showed high TCRbeta diversity at day 60, it came from recipient T cells and thymic progenitors that had survived. At one year after transplant, newly produced T cells mostly accounted for T-cell counts and diversity.

Unique molecular identifiers were built into the TCRbeta library. TCRdb reprocessed the PCR reads with MiXCR, giving one entry per CDR3 protein. The sample includes 400,000 to 550,000 distinct CDR3 sequences, roughly 10% of them seen just once. The chain uses TRBV7-2 and TRBJ1-4, with D unclear. The receptor's source is a child younger than 10 with inherited bone marrow failure, due to receive a stem cell transplant. The specimen comprised PBMCs, sampled before TCRalphabeta/CD19-depleted stem cell transplant. Here the CDR3 DNA reads TGTGCCAGCAGCTTATCATTGTGGGAAGCTGAAAAACTGTTTTTT. Translated, it gives CASSLSLWEAEKLFF.